The next 22 T cell receptor beta chains were all read from a single sample in a study of shared clonotypes between healthy human individuals. CD45RO negativity and positive selection for CCR7 defined naive CD8 cells, a population that excluded terminally differentiated effector memory CD45RA+ cells. Only in-frame clones appear in the TCRdb table, and some are missing; sequencing was by immunoSEQ multiplex PCR. This table has more than 2 million clones, over 85% appearing once. Source material: naive CD8+ T cells from PBMCs. All receptors derive from a man younger than 35 in good health. Some clones in this sample may be carry-over from other donors' samples.

This clone was observed a few times. Different DNA sequences within this sample yield the same CDR3. The V gene is TRBV27, the J gene TRBJ2-7; no clear D gene. The CDR3 has 12 residues. V gave up 2 bases and J gave up 0 bases, with 2 bases separating them. Germline CDR1 and CDR2: MNHEY and SMNVEV (reference sequence). The CDR3 coding sequence is TGTGCCAGCAGTTTAAACTCCTACGAGCAGTACTTC. Translating it yields CASSLNSYEQYF.

The V call is TRBV6-1, the J call TRBJ2-7, with a weak D call TRBD1 (5 bases). With 1 base removed from V and 5 bases from J, the gap between germline ends came to 12 bases. Germline V gene data show CDR1 as MNHNS and CDR2 as SASEGT. This CDR3 region has 14 residues. CDR3 amino acids: CASSEGTGYDEQYF. The CDR3 DNA sequence: TGTGCCAGCAGTGAAGGAACAGGTTACGACGAGCAGTACTTC.

The rearrangement uses TRBV27 and TRBJ2-7; D remains unclear. The CDR3 spans 11 residues. With 3 bases removed from V and 12 bases from J, the gap between germline ends came to 12 bases. The germline V gene encodes CDR1 MNHEY and CDR2 SMNVEV (reference sequence). Here the CDR3 DNA reads TGTGCCAGCAGTTTTCTCGAGCCCCCGTACTTC. Encoded protein: CASSFLEPPYF.

This clone occurred once. This chain connects TRBV4-1 to TRBJ2-1; D possibly corresponds to TRBD1 (6 bases). CDR3 length: 18 residues. The V gene lost 0 bases and the J gene lost 4 bases, with 19 bases spanning the gap. The germline V gene encodes CDR1 MGHRA and CDR2 YSYEKL. The CDR3 region is CASSQDPPPGRGYNEQFF. The CDR3 bases are TGCGCCAGCAGCCAAGATCCCCCCCCGGGAAGGGGGTACAATGAGCAGTTCTTC.

The J gene is TRBJ1-3, the V gene TRBV5-1; 10 bases are shared with TRBD1. CDR3 size: 21 residues. The J segment lost 0 bases and the V segment lost 1 base, leaving 16 bases of the junction unmatched. The V gene's germline CDR1 is SGHRS and CDR2 YFSETQ. CDR3 nucleotide sequence: TGCGCCAGCAGCTTGTTCGGTGGTTCGACAGGGGGCGCAAACTCTGGAAACACCATATATTTT. This gives the protein CASSLFGGSTGGANSGNTIYF.

For this clone: Other DNA sequences in the same sample also yield this CDR3. The V gene is TRBV19, the J gene TRBJ2-5; possibly TRBD2 for D (6 bases). V lost 3 bases and J lost 0, with 8 bases in between. The germline V gene encodes CDR1 LNHDA and CDR2 SQIVND (reference sequence). There are 14 residues in the CDR3. Here the CDR3 DNA reads TGTGCCAGTAGTATTCGGGACTACCAAGAGACCCAGTACTTC. Translating it yields CASSIRDYQETQYF. Combining the CDR3 with reference TRBV19 and TRBJ2-5 gives the whole variable domain DGGITQSPKYLFRKEGQNVTLSCEQNLNHDAMYWYRQDPGQGLRLIYYSQIVNDFQKGDIAEGYSVSREKKESFPLTVTSAQKNPTAFYLCASSIRDYQETQYFGPGTRLLVL.

V gene TRBV28 combines with J gene TRBJ2-1, with D unresolved. The ends were cut back, 7 bases at V and 1 base at J, with 11 bases in the middle. The CDR3 is 14 amino acids. The germline gives CDR1 MDHEN, CDR2 SYDVKM. The CDR3 DNA reads TGTGCCAGCAATCCTAGGATATCCTACAATGAGCAGTTCTTC. Translated: CASNPRISYNEQFF.

About this clone itself: Other nucleotide sequences from this sample produce the same CDR3. The V and J genes are TRBV11-2 and TRBJ2-3; TRBD2 agrees at 11 bases. Trimming cost V 1 base and J 2 bases; bases outside gene matches: 2. This CDR3 spans 16 amino acids. CDR1 and CDR2 from the germline V gene are SGHAT and FQNNGV. This CDR3 reads CASSLGLAGSTDTQYF. CDR3 DNA: TGTGCCAGCAGCTTAGGACTAGCGGGATCCACAGATACGCAGTATTTT.

The chain employs TRBV14 and TRBJ2-3; no clear D gene. Per the germline V gene, CDR1 is SGHDN and CDR2 is FVKESK. CDR3 length: 12 amino acids. V gave up 0 bases and J gave up 5 bases, with 3 bases separating them. Here the CDR3 reads CASSQDEDTQYF. As DNA, the CDR3 is TGTGCCAGCAGCCAAGATGAAGATACGCAGTATTTT.

The chain uses TRBV7-6 and TRBJ2-5; 12 bases map to TRBD1. The trim removed 5 bases at V and 4 bases at J, leaving 11 bases unmatched. CDR1 and CDR2 from the germline V gene are SGHVS and FNYEAQ. The CDR3 has 17 residues. The CDR3 loop is CASSRGTGGSVGETQYF. For the CDR3, the DNA is TGTGCCAGCAGCCGGGGGACAGGGGGCTCCGTCGGAGAGACCCAGTACTTC.

V gene TRBV18 combines with J gene TRBJ2-7; 8 positions agree with TRBD1. The CDR3 totals 16 residues. V lost 0 bases, J lost 0 bases, and 4 bases stayed unmatched. Looked up from germline, CDR1 is KGHSH and CDR2 is LQKENI. The CDR3 DNA sequence: TGTGCCAGCTCACCACCGGACAGGGTGGCCTCCTACGAGCAGTACTTC. As protein: CASSPPDRVASYEQYF.

J is TRBJ2-5 and V is TRBV6-6, with a possible D match to TRBD1 (6 bases). The DNA end is more similar to TRBJ2-7, so the J call may be wrong. The CDR3 has 12 residues. Germline CDR1 and CDR2: MNHNY and SVGAGI (reference sequence). The CDR3 protein is CASTGQRYEQYF. In nucleotides, the CDR3 is TGTGCCAGCACCGGACAGAGGTACGAGCAGTACTTC.

CDR3 bases: TGTGCCAGCAAACCAGGAAAGACCTATGGCTACACCTTC. Protein: CASKPGKTYGYTF. V is TRBV5-4 and J is TRBJ1-2; no reliable D call. The V and J ends lost 6 bases and 4 bases respectively, with 13 bases between them. Germline V lookup: CDR1 SGHNT, CDR2 YYREEE (reference sequence). The CDR3 has 13 amino acids.

The chain carries TRBV29-1 and TRBJ1-2; D perhaps matches TRBD1 (5 bases). The CDR3 is made up of 12 amino acids. The V end lost 5 bases, the J end lost 6 bases, and 13 bases lay between the germline ends. Germline CDR1 reads SQVTM; CDR2 reads ANQGSEA. CDR3 residues: CSVRQTLNGYTF. In nucleotides, the CDR3 is TGCAGCGTTAGACAGACTCTTAATGGCTACACCTTC.

The CDR3 sequence is CASSLLNSDTQYF. The CDR3 coding sequence is TGTGCCAGCAGTTTATTGAACTCAGATACGCAGTATTTT. The chain joins TRBV27 to TRBJ2-3; D is uncertain. V was trimmed by 1 base and J by 4 bases, leaving 6 bases between them. The CDR3 extends over 13 amino acids. Germline assignment: CDR1 MNHEY and CDR2 SMNVEV (reference sequence).

The chain employs TRBV6-1 and TRBJ1-1; D remains ambiguous. Trimming removed 6 bases at V and 0 bases at J, with 11 bases between. This CDR3 contains 14 residues. Germline V gene data show CDR1 as MNHNS and CDR2 as SASEGT. The CDR3 loop is CASRWGFVNTEAFF. The CDR3 nucleotides read TGTGCCAGCAGATGGGGATTTGTGAACACTGAAGCTTTCTTT.

V usage is TRBV11-2 and J usage is TRBJ1-1; 10 nucleotides align to TRBD1. J lost 3 bases, V lost 4 bases, and 5 bases had no gene match. Germline CDR1 is SGHAT and CDR2 is FQNNGV. The CDR3 sequence is 15 residues long. The CDR3 spells CASSSRQGADTEAFF. The DNA for the CDR3 is TGTGCCAGCAGCTCTAGACAGGGGGCCGACACTGAAGCTTTCTTT.

This clone has a single count. This chain joins TRBV7-9 and TRBJ2-3; no definite D call. CDR1 and CDR2 (germline): SEHNR, FQNEAQ (reference sequence). Trimming cost V 3 bases and J 1 base, with 11 bases left between them. The CDR3 totals 15 residues. The CDR3, as DNA: TGTGCCAGCAGCTTGGGCATCCCGCGCACAGATACGCAGTATTTT. It encodes CASSLGIPRTDTQYF.

This clone was counted only a few times. V is TRBV20-1 and J is TRBJ1-1; D possibly corresponds to TRBD1 (5 bases). The germline gives CDR1 DFQATT, CDR2 SNEGSKA (reference sequence). CDR3 size: 11 residues. Trimming stripped 6 bases from V and 1 base from J, with 6 bases between. The CDR3 bases are TGCAGTGCGGGACCGAACACTGAAGCTTTCTTT. The encoded protein is CSAGPNTEAFF.

This chain uses TRBV29-1 with TRBJ2-3, with no clear D. The germline gives CDR1 SQVTM, CDR2 ANQGSEA. V was trimmed by 4 bases and J by 0 bases, leaving 14 bases between them. CDR3 size: 15 residues. CDR3 in amino acids: CSVVPAGRSTDTQYF. The CDR3 DNA reads as TGCAGCGTTGTCCCCGCAGGCAGAAGCACAGATACGCAGTATTTT.

The rearrangement uses TRBV5-4 and TRBJ1-1; D might be TRBD1 (5 bases). The CDR3 is 12 residues long. The germline CDR1 and CDR2 sequences are SGHNT and YYREEE (reference sequence). V lost 1 base and J 6 bases, leaving 7 bases between the germline ends. The CDR3 nucleotides are TGTGCCAGCAGCTTGCGGGGCGCTGAAGCTTTCTTT. Translation: CASSLRGAEAFF.

This chain joins TRBV9 and TRBJ2-7; D may be TRBD1 (6 bases). Germline CDR1 is SGDLS and CDR2 is YYNGEE. V shed 4 bases and J shed 5 bases, with 19 bases lying between them. This CDR3 region has 15 residues. The CDR3: CASSFQGIPENEQYF. CDR3 DNA sequence: TGTGCCAGCAGCTTTCAGGGGATTCCCGAGAACGAGCAGTACTTC. Drawing the rest from reference TRBV9 and TRBJ2-7, the complete variable domain is DSGVTQTPKHLITATGQRVTLRCSPRSGDLSVYWYQQSLDQGLQFLIQYYNGEERAKGNILERFSAQQFPDLHSELNLSSLELGDSALYFCASSFQGIPENEQYFGPGTRLTVT.